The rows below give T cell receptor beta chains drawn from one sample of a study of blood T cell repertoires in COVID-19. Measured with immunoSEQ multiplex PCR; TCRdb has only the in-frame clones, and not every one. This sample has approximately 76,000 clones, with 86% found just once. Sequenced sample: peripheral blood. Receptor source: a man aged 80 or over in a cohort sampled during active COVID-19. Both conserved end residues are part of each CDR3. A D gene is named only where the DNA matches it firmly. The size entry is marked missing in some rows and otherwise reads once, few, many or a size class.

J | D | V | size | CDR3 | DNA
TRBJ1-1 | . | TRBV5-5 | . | CASSLQGSSGYTEAFF | TGTGCCAGCAGCTTACAGGGTTCGTCGGGATACACTGAAGCTTTCTTT
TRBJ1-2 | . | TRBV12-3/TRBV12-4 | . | CAVTAGQGYGYTF | TGTGCCGTAACCGCAGGCCAAGGCTATGGCTACACCTTC
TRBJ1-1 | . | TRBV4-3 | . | CASSQGGGGFTEAFF | TGCGCCAGCAGCCAAGGGGGCGGGGGGTTTACTGAAGCTTTCTTT
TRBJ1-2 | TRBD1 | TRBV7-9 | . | CASSSTGAYGYTF | TGTGCCAGCAGCTCCACAGGGGCCTATGGCTACACCTTC
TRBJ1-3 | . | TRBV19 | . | CASSIEGGLSSGNTIYF | TGTGCCAGTAGTATTGAAGGAGGCCTGAGCTCTGGAAACACCATATATTTT
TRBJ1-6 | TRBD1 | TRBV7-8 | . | CASSFDRENSPLHF | TGTGCCAGCAGCTTTGACAGGGAGAATTCACCCCTCCACTTT
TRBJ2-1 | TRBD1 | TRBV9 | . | CASSVDVRTGYRSYEQFF | TGTGCCAGCAGCGTAGACGTCCGGACAGGGTATAGGAGCTATGAGCAGTTCTTC
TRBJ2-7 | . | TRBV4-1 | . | CASSQENAYEQYF | TGCGCCAGCAGCCAAGAAAACGCGTACGAGCAGTACTTC
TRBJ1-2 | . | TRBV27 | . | CASRHSGVDGYTF | TGTGCCAGCAGACACTCAGGGGTTGATGGCTACACCTTC
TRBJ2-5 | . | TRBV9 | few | CASSVVSGKYQETQYF | TGTGCCAGCAGCGTAGTGTCAGGAAAGTACCAAGAGACCCAGTACTTC
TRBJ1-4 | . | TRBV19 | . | CASSTRKEKLFF | TGTGCCAGTAGTACTAGGAAGGAAAAACTGTTTTTT
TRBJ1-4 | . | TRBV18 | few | CASSAFLGGTSTNEKLFF | TGTGCCAGCTCAGCCTTTCTTGGAGGGACCTCAACTAATGAAAAACTGTTTTTT
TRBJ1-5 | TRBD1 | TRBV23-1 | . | CASSRDRGTPNQPQHF | TGCGCCAGCAGTCGGGACAGGGGGACCCCAAATCAGCCCCAGCATTTT
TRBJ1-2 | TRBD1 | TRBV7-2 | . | CASSMGQGYGYTF | TGTGCCAGCAGCATGGGACAGGGGTATGGCTACACCTTC
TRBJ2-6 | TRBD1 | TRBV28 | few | CASSTRGPGANVLTF | TGTGCCAGCAGTACCAGGGGGCCTGGGGCCAACGTCCTGACTTTC
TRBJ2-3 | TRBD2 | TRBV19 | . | CASSALAGGPDTQYF | TGTGCCAGTAGTGCCCTAGCGGGGGGGCCAGATACGCAGTATTTT
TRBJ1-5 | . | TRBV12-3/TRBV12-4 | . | CASSPRTNQPQHF | TGTGCCAGCAGTCCTCGCACTAATCAGCCCCAGCATTTT
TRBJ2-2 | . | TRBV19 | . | CASSMDRANTGELFF | TGTGCCAGTAGTATGGACAGAGCGAACACCGGGGAGCTGTTTTTT
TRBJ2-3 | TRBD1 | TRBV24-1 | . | CATSERQGPDTQYF | TGTGCCACCAGTGAACGACAGGGTCCAGATACGCAGTATTTT
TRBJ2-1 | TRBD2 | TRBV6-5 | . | CASSWTSGGPENEQFF | TGTGCCAGCAGTTGGACTAGCGGGGGACCAGAGAATGAGCAGTTCTTC
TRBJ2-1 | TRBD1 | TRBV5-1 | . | CASSLTGQGSNEQFF | TGCGCCAGCAGTTTAACTGGACAGGGCTCCAATGAGCAGTTCTTC
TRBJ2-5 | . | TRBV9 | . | CASSVEPRETQYF | TGTGCCAGCAGCGTAGAACCGCGGGAGACCCAGTACTTC
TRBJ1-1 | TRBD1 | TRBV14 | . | CASSPVRGQGKDTEAFF | TGTGCCAGCAGCCCAGTTAGGGGACAGGGCAAGGACACTGAAGCTTTCTTT
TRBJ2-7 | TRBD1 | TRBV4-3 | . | CASSQDLTGGRGQYF | TGCGCCAGCAGCCAAGATTTGACAGGGGGCAGGGGGCAGTACTTC
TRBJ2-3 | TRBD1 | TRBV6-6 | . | CASTDRGRGTDTQYF | TGTGCCAGCACCGACAGGGGGAGGGGGACAGATACGCAGTATTTT
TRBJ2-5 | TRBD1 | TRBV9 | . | CASSGSTGTSAQYF | TGTGCCAGCAGCGGTTCGACAGGGACCTCGGCCCAGTACTTC
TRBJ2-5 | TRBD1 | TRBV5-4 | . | CASSRTGVDQKTQYF | TGTGCCAGCAGCCGGACAGGGGTTGACCAGAAGACCCAGTACTTC
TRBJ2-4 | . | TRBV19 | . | CARNPVGLGIAKNIQYF | TGTGCCAGGAACCCGGTGGGACTGGGGATAGCCAAAAACATTCAGTACTTC
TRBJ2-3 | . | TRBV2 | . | CASSLLRGQTSTDTQYF | TGTGCCAGCAGTTTATTGCGGGGGCAGACTAGCACAGATACGCAGTATTTT
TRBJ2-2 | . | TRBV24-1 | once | CATGKGQSPGELFF | TGTGCCACCGGCAAAGGACAGTCGCCCGGGGAGCTGTTTTTT
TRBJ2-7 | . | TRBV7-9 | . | CASSLQRTNEQYF | TGTGCCAGCAGCTTACAGAGGACTAACGAGCAGTACTTC
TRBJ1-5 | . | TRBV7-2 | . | CASSPREGNQPQHF | TGTGCCAGCAGCCCCCGGGAGGGAAATCAGCCCCAGCATTTT
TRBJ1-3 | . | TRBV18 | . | CASSPDSSGNTIYF | TGTGCCAGCTCACCAGACAGCTCTGGAAACACCATATATTTT
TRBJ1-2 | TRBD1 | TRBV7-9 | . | CASSAETGALYGYTF | TGTGCCAGCAGCGCAGAGACAGGGGCACTATATGGCTACACCTTC
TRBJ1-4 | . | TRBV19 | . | CASSIVRSNEKLFF | TGTGCCAGTAGTATAGTGCGGAGTAATGAAAAACTGTTTTTT
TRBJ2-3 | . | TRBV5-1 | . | CASSLSSQDTDTQYF | TGCGCCAGCAGCTTGTCCTCGCAGGACACAGATACGCAGTATTTT
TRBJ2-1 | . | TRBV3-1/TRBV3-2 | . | CASSPGLGSVEQFF | TGTGCCAGCAGCCCCGGACTGGGGTCAGTCGAGCAGTTCTTC
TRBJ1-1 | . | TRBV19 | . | CASSIVRGGTEAFF | TGTGCCAGTAGTATCGTAAGGGGTGGAACTGAAGCTTTCTTT
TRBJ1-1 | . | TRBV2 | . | CASILDKNTEAFF | TGTGCCAGCATTTTAGACAAGAACACTGAAGCTTTCTTT
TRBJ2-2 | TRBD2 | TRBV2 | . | CASRGSGASTGELFF | TGTGCCAGCAGGGGTAGCGGGGCTTCCACCGGGGAGCTGTTTTTT
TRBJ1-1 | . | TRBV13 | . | CASSLYGRNTEAFF | TGTGCCAGCAGCTTATACGGGAGGAACACTGAAGCTTTCTTT
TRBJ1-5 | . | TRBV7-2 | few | CASSLAGDGPQHF | TGTGCCAGCAGCTTAGCGGGAGACGGGCCCCAGCATTTT
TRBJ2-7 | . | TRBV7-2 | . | CASSLSLGSEQYF | TGTGCCAGCAGCTTATCACTAGGATCCGAGCAGTACTTC
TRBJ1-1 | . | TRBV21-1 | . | CASSKDGQYEAFF | TGTGCCAGCAGCAAAGACGGACAGTACGAAGCTTTCTTT
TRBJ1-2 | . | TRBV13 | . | CASSLLDRDNYGYTF | TGTGCCAGCAGCTTACTGGACAGAGACAACTATGGCTACACCTTC
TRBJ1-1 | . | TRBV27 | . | CASSFGRDLEAFF | TGTGCCAGCAGTTTCGGGAGGGACCTTGAAGCTTTCTTT
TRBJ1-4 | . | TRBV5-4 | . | CASSPAGGSREKLFF | TGTGCCAGCAGCCCTGCGGGGGGGTCGCGTGAAAAACTGTTTTTT
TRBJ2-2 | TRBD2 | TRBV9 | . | CASSVVGTSLTGELFF | TGTGCCAGCAGCGTAGTGGGGACTAGCCTCACCGGGGAGCTGTTTTTT
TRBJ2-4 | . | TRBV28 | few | CASSSPRRGGNIQYF | TGTGCCAGCAGTTCCCCTCGCAGGGGTGGAAACATTCAGTACTTC
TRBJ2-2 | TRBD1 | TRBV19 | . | CASSPKGQVANTGELFF | TGTGCCAGTAGTCCAAAAGGACAGGTAGCGAACACCGGGGAGCTGTTTTTT
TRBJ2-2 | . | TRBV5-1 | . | CASSLAGAPANTGELFF | TGCGCCAGCAGCTTGGCAGGGGCCCCAGCGAACACCGGGGAGCTGTTTTTT